Below, one T cell receptor (beta chain) is given with its context. The antigen is not known. Profiled with immunoSEQ multiplex PCR; TCRdb holds only in-frame clones, not every one. The sample lists 85,000 to 100,000 clones, about 91% occurring once. These data belong to a study of OX40 agonist ivuxolimab in advanced cancers. The wider study: The study gave patients intravenous ivuxolimab at 0.01 to 10 mg/kg every 2 weeks.

The study's findings and limits: Antigens targeted by the expanded peripheral T cells were not determined.

The germline V gene encodes CDR1 SGHAT and CDR2 FQNNGV. The CDR3 has 16 residues. V gave up 3 bases and J gave up 3 bases; unmatched junction bases: 8. The material was CD4+ or CD8+ T cells sorted from blood, obtained in a trial of the OX40 agonist ivuxolimab. The TCR was taken from an adult with an advanced solid tumor such as melanoma, head and neck, liver or kidney cancer. The chain links TRBV11-2 to TRBJ2-1; TRBD2 aligns across 7 bases. This chain's CDR3 is CASSFSQRGNYNEQFF. Here the CDR3 DNA reads TGTGCCAGCAGCTTCTCCCAGCGGGGAAACTACAATGAGCAGTTCTTC.